The TCR beta chain described here comes from a study of T cell responses to AZD1222 COVID-19 vaccine. At the level of the study: Analyses pooled second doses at about 4 or about 12 weeks. General study points: Per reports, nearly half of all spike-specific TCRs target regions that are unmutated in variants. Vaccination with two AZD1222 doses was followed by a rise in Spike-specific TCR breadth and depth.

TCRdb's copy holds only in-frame clones and misses some; the assay was immunoSEQ multiplex PCR. The sample consists of around 190,000 clones, 80% to 95% of them appearing once. Details on this clone: The antigen remains undetermined.

This CDR3 spans 15 amino acids. The germline gives CDR1 KGHDR, CDR2 SFDVKD. V trimming: 5 bases; J trimming: 4 bases; junction bases outside the gene matches: 5. The clonotype originates from an adult in good health. The V call is TRBV24-1, the J call TRBJ2-2; TRBD2 matches 8 bases. This specimen was peripheral blood, taken on day 0 of AZD1222 vaccination. The CDR3 here is CATSASGGSTGELFF. DNA of the CDR3: TGTGCCACCAGTGCCAGCGGGGGATCCACCGGGGAGCTGTTTTTT.